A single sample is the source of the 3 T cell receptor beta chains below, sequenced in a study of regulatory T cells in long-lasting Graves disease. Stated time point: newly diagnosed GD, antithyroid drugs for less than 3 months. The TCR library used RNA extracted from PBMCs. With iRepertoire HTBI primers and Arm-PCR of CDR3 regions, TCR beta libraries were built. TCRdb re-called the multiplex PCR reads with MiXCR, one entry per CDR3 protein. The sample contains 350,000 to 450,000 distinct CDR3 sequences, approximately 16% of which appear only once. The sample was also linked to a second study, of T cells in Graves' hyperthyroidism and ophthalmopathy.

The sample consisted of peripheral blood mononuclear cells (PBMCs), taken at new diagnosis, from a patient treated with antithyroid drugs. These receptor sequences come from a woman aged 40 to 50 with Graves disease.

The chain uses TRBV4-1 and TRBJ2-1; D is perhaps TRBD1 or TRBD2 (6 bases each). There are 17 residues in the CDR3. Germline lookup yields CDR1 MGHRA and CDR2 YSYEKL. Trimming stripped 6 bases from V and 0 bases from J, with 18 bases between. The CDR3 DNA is TGCGCCAGCAGGCGTGCGGGCAGGGGAGGCTCCTACAATGAGCAGTTCTTC. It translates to CASRRAGRGGSYNEQFF.

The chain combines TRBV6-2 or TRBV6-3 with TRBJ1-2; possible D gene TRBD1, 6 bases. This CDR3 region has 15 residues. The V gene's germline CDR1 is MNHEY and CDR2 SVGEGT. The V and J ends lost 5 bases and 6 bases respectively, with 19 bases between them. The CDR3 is CASSTTGTLGDGYTF. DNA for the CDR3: TGTGCCAGCAGTACCACAGGGACACTTGGAGATGGCTACACCTTC.

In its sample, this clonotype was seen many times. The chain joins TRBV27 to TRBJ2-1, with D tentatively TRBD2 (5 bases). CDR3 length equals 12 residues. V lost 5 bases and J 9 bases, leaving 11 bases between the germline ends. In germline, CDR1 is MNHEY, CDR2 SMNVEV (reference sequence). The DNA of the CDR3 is TGTGCCAGCAGTCTGAAAGAGGGTGAGCAGTTCTTC. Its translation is CASSLKEGEQFF.